The 26 T cell receptor beta chains presented below share a single source sample, sequenced in a study of blood T cell repertoires in COVID-19. Method: immunoSEQ multiplex PCR; TCRdb's copy keeps in-frame clones and lacks some. This table holds 100,000 to 150,000 clones, about four fifths found once. Sequenced sample: peripheral blood. Receptor source: a woman between 45 and 60 years old with acute or convalescent COVID-19.

V gene TRBV3-1 (or the pseudogene TRBV3-2) combines with J gene TRBJ2-3, with 10 bases fitting TRBD2. The V segment lost 4 bases and the J segment 3 bases; nucleotides outside the gene matches: 4. Germline CDR1 and CDR2: LGHDT and YNNKEL (reference sequence). The CDR3 length is 15 residues. Written as DNA, the CDR3 is TGTGCCAGCAGCCTAGCGGGGGGAGGTACAGATACGCAGTATTTT. This encodes CASSLAGGGTDTQYF.

The chain employs TRBV3-1 (or the pseudogene TRBV3-2) and TRBJ1-1, with D perhaps TRBD1 (5 bases). Looked up from germline, CDR1 is LGHDT and CDR2 is YNNKEL (reference sequence). The CDR3 length is 12 residues. V lost 7 bases, J lost 3 bases, and 9 bases lay in between. CDR3 amino acids: CASTSGYTEAFF. Here the CDR3 DNA reads TGTGCCAGCACCTCAGGGTACACTGAAGCTTTCTTT.

This clone has a handful of counts. CDR3 protein: CASRKDSMNTEAFF. CDR3 DNA sequence: TGTGCCAGCAGAAAAGACAGCATGAACACTGAAGCTTTCTTT. The chain is built from TRBV14 and TRBJ1-1; D may be TRBD1 (5 bases). Trimming pared 6 bases from V and 0 bases from J, leaving 11 bases between. CDR1 SGHDN and CDR2 FVKESK come from the germline V gene. The CDR3 extends over 14 amino acids.

CDR3 nucleotides: TGTGCCACCAGCAGAGACCTTGGGCCTCGCAATCAGCCCCAGCATTTT. It is translated as CATSRDLGPRNQPQHF. The chain employs TRBV15 and TRBJ1-5; D not resolved. Per the germline V gene, CDR1 is LNHNV and CDR2 is YYDKDF (reference sequence). Trimming took off 0 bases at V and 2 bases at J, with 11 bases between the two ends. This CDR3 spans 16 amino acids. Complete variable domain (other parts from reference TRBV15 and TRBJ1-5): DAMVIQNPRYQVTQFGKPVTLSCSQTLNHNVMYWYQQKSSQAPKLLFHYYDKDFNNEADTPDNFQSRRPNTSFCFLDIRSPGLGDTAMYLCATSRDLGPRNQPQHFGDGTRLSIL.

This clone was recorded many times. The J gene is TRBJ1-2, the V gene TRBV10-3; D ambiguous. Germline V lookup: CDR1 ENHRY, CDR2 SYGVKD. The V end lost 2 bases, the J end lost 2 bases, and 9 bases lay between the germline ends. The CDR3 is 14 residues long. The CDR3 loop is CAISENMQNYGYTF. The CDR3 DNA sequence: TGTGCCATCAGTGAGAACATGCAGAACTATGGCTACACCTTC.

This chain joins TRBV28 and TRBJ1-4, with D maybe TRBD1 (6 bases). Germline V CDR1 and CDR2: MDHEN, SYDVKM. V lost 5 bases and J lost 4, with 11 bases in between. CDR3 length: 14 amino acids. The CDR3 DNA is TGTGCCAGCAGTGAGACAGGCATTAATGAAAAACTGTTTTTT. Its translation: CASSETGINEKLFF.

V usage is TRBV9 and J usage is TRBJ1-1; weak D call: TRBD1 (5 bases). The CDR3 totals 13 residues. Germline CDR1 SGDLS, CDR2 YYNGEE. V was shortened by 3 bases and J by 9 bases, with 15 bases between the two germline ends. CDR3 sequence: CASSAPSGRKAFF. In DNA, the CDR3 is TGTGCCAGCAGCGCCCCTTCAGGGAGGAAAGCTTTCTTT.

This rearrangement joins TRBV5-8 to TRBJ1-2; D is unclear. The germline V gene has CDR1 SGHTS and CDR2 YDEGEE. Trimming took 0 bases from V and 0 from J, leaving 21 bases between them. CDR3 length equals 19 residues. The CDR3 protein is CASSLVFSSVGGSNYGYTF. The CDR3, as DNA: TGTGCCAGCAGCTTGGTTTTTTCGTCGGTAGGAGGTTCTAACTATGGCTACACCTTC.

This chain uses TRBV27 with TRBJ1-5, with a tentative D call TRBD1 (5 bases). V was pared by 5 bases and J by 3 bases, with 14 bases between. Germline CDR1 reads MNHEY; CDR2 reads SMNVEV (reference sequence). CDR3 size: 15 residues. CDR3 loop: CASSPRQTNNQPQHF. The DNA for the CDR3 is TGTGCCAGCAGTCCTCGACAGACGAACAATCAGCCCCAGCATTTT.

The CDR3 region has the DNA TGCGCCAGCAGCTTGCGGCAGGGGGATGATGGCTACACCTTC. Its translation: CASSLRQGDDGYTF. The genes are TRBV5-1 and TRBJ1-2, with 7 nucleotides matching TRBD1. CDR1 and CDR2 (germline): SGHRS, YFSETQ. This CDR3 region has 14 residues. Trimming took 1 base from V and 6 from J; bases not matched to a gene: 6.

The rearrangement links TRBV27 to TRBJ1-5; maybe TRBD1 (6 bases). Germline CDR1 and CDR2: MNHEY and SMNVEV (reference sequence). The CDR3 loop spans 17 amino acids. V was cut by 0 bases and J by 2 bases, with 14 bases left in between. CDR3: CASSLSGAGEGNQPQHF. CDR3 coding DNA: TGTGCCAGCAGTTTATCGGGGGCGGGGGAGGGCAATCAGCCCCAGCATTTT.

The chain carries TRBV13 and TRBJ2-3, with 10 bases identical to TRBD2. V was pared by 5 bases and J by 1 base, with 6 bases of the junction left unmatched. CDR3 length equals 16 residues. CDR1 is PRHDT, CDR2 FYEKMQ, per germline (reference sequence). CDR3 sequence reads: CASSRLGTSGTDTQYF. The CDR3 DNA follows: TGTGCCAGCAGCCGCCTCGGGACTAGCGGCACAGATACGCAGTATTTT. Together with reference TRBV13 and TRBJ2-3, the CDR3 gives the full variable domain: AAGVIQSPRHLIKEKRETATLKCYPIPRHDTVYWYQQGPGQDPQFLISFYEKMQSDKGSIPDRFSAQQFSDYHSELNMSSLELGDSALYFCASSRLGTSGTDTQYFGPGTRLTVL.

The chain links TRBV2 to TRBJ2-7; 9 nucleotides match TRBD2. The CDR3 is 13 residues long. V lost 9 bases to trimming and J lost 5 bases; unmatched junction nucleotides: 8. Germline V gene sequence: CDR1 SNHLY, CDR2 FYNNEI. The CDR3 bases are TGTGCCAGTTCTGAGCGGGGGGTTAACGAGCAGTACTTC. It codes for CASSERGVNEQYF.

V usage is TRBV6-2 or TRBV6-3 and J usage is TRBJ1-4, with TRBD1 matching 9 bases. The germline CDR1 and CDR2 sequences are MNHEY and SVGEGT. V was pared by 5 bases and J by 12 bases, with 13 bases of the junction left unmatched. CDR3 length equals 15 residues. CDR3: CASSDHGTGTIELFF. In DNA, the CDR3 is TGTGCCAGCAGTGACCACGGGACAGGGACCATTGAACTGTTTTTT.

J is TRBJ2-1 and V is TRBV19; possibly TRBD2 for D (6 bases). Trimming pared 7 bases from V and 7 bases from J, leaving 14 bases between. CDR3 length equals 13 residues. Germline V gene data show CDR1 as LNHDA and CDR2 as SQIVND (reference sequence). CDR3 protein: CASISGSFNEQFF. The CDR3 DNA follows: TGTGCCAGTATTAGCGGAAGTTTTAATGAGCAGTTCTTC.

This clone was seen just once. V is TRBV3-1 (or the pseudogene TRBV3-2) and J is TRBJ2-7; 7 nucleotides align to TRBD1. The CDR3 has 15 residues. V was clipped by 0 bases and J by 5 bases; unmatched bases: 7. Germline loops: CDR1 LGHDT, CDR2 YNNKEL (reference sequence). The CDR3 sequence: CASSQDSGRGNEQYF. Written as DNA, the CDR3 is TGTGCCAGCAGCCAAGATTCAGGCAGGGGGAACGAGCAGTACTTC.

The CDR3 loop is CASSQAGQLPQYF. CDR3 coding DNA: TGTGCCAGCAGCCAAGCTGGGCAGCTTCCCCAGTATTTT. V gene TRBV3-1 (or the pseudogene TRBV3-2) combines with J gene TRBJ2-3, with no clear D. Trimming cost V 1 base and J 12 bases, with 14 bases left between them. CDR3 length: 13 amino acids. Per the germline V gene, CDR1 is LGHDT and CDR2 is YNNKEL (reference sequence).

This chain joins TRBV5-1 and TRBJ1-1; D gene uncertain. This CDR3 has 14 amino acids. Germline loops: CDR1 SGHRS, CDR2 YFSETQ. Trimming left V 5 bases short and J 3 bases short, with 14 bases between. CDR3 residues: CASRYRGLDTEAFF. Here the CDR3 DNA reads TGCGCCAGCAGATATAGAGGGTTGGACACTGAAGCTTTCTTT. The whole variable domain, remainder taken from reference TRBV5-1 and TRBJ1-1, is KAGVTQTPRYLIKTRGQQVTLSCSPISGHRSVSWYQQTPGQGLQFLFEYFSETQRNKGNFPGRFSGRQFSNSRSEMNVSTLELGDSALYLCASRYRGLDTEAFFGQGTRLTVV.

This chain joins TRBV10-3 and TRBJ2-3, with 11 bases matching TRBD2. V gave up 4 bases and J gave up 1 base; unmatched junction bases: 4. Germline V gene sequence: CDR1 ENHRY, CDR2 SYGVKD. The CDR3 is 16 amino acids. The DNA for the CDR3 is TGTGCCATCAGTGCTAGCGGGGGGTCTGGCACAGATACGCAGTATTTT. The encoded protein is CAISASGGSGTDTQYF.

J is TRBJ2-5 and V is TRBV28; TRBD1 matches 9 bases. CDR1 and CDR2 from the germline V gene are MDHEN and SYDVKM. The V segment lost 2 bases and the J segment 5 bases; nucleotides outside the gene matches: 12. This CDR3 comprises 17 residues. Here the CDR3 DNA reads TGTGCCAGCAGTTTACGACTTGGACAGGGGATTAGGGAGACCCAGTACTTC. Translated, it gives CASSLRLGQGIRETQYF.

The chain is built from TRBV10-3 and TRBJ1-2; 7 bases fit TRBD1. The germline V gene has CDR1 ENHRY and CDR2 SYGVKD. Trimming removed 5 bases from V and 2 bases from J; junction bases left unmatched: 8. The CDR3 spans 15 residues. This CDR3 reads CAISKSGTENYGYTF. The DNA of the CDR3 is TGTGCCATCAGTAAATCCGGGACAGAGAACTATGGCTACACCTTC.

J is TRBJ1-4 and V is TRBV4-1; unclear D gene. The germline V gene has CDR1 MGHRA and CDR2 YSYEKL. The CDR3 covers 16 residues. The V gene lost 0 bases and the J gene lost 0 bases, with 8 bases spanning the gap. CDR3 in DNA: TGCGCCAGCAGCCAAGAGAGGGCTACAACTAATGAAAAACTGTTTTTT. Encoded protein: CASSQERATTNEKLFF.

The chain recombines TRBV19 with TRBJ1-2; 9 positions agree with TRBD1. CDR3 length: 14 residues. Germline values: CDR1 LNHDA, CDR2 SQIVND (reference sequence). V lost 5 bases to trimming and J lost 4 bases; unmatched junction nucleotides: 5. DNA of the CDR3: TGTGCCAGTAGTTCGACAGGGGGAGGCTATGGCTACACCTTC. Protein sequence: CASSSTGGGYGYTF. The variable domain in full, completed from reference TRBV19 and TRBJ1-2, reads DGGITQSPKYLFRKEGQNVTLSCEQNLNHDAMYWYRQDPGQGLRLIYYSQIVNDFQKGDIAEGYSVSREKKESFPLTVTSAQKNPTAFYLCASSSTGGGYGYTFGSGTRLTVV.

Comments on this clone: Other DNA sequences in the sample encode the same CDR3. The CDR3 nucleotides read TGCGCCAGCAGTTTAGGACAGGGAAACTATGGCTACACCTTC. Its translation is CASSLGQGNYGYTF. The chain carries TRBV5-1 and TRBJ1-2, with 8 nucleotides matching TRBD1. V trimming: 5 bases; J trimming: 2 bases; junction bases outside the gene matches: 5. CDR3 length: 14 amino acids. Germline V lookup: CDR1 SGHRS, CDR2 YFSETQ.

The J gene is TRBJ1-6, the V gene TRBV5-1; 8 positions match TRBD1. Trimming cost V 4 bases and J 10 bases; bases outside gene matches: 10. Germline V gene data show CDR1 as SGHRS and CDR2 as YFSETQ. The CDR3 is 15 amino acids. For the CDR3, the DNA is TGCGCCAGCAGCCGGTACGGGACAGGCGGCTCACCCCTCCACTTT. Translated, it gives CASSRYGTGGSPLHF.

The J gene is TRBJ1-1, the V gene TRBV24-1; TRBD1 aligns across 8 bases. The CDR3 loop spans 15 amino acids. CDR1 and CDR2 from the germline V gene are KGHDR and SFDVKD. With 3 bases clipped from V and 1 base from J, the junction kept 3 bases outside the gene matches. The CDR3 reads CATSDGGQENTEAFF. The CDR3, as DNA: TGTGCCACCAGTGATGGGGGACAGGAGAACACTGAAGCTTTCTTT.